The 14 T cell receptor beta chains below were found in one sample sequenced in a study of cytomegalovirus exposure and HLA in healthy donors. With 60 Vbeta and 13 Jbeta primers, the PCR was carried out. The method was immunoSEQ multiplex PCR; TCRdb's version includes in-frame clones alone and lacks a portion of them. The sample has over 150,000 clones, around 80% seen once. Sequencing was performed on PBMCs. Receptors originate from a male donor in good health and CMV-seronegative.

The chain couples TRBV28 to TRBJ2-5; D call uncertain. The germline V gene encodes CDR1 MDHEN and CDR2 SYDVKM. V lost 4 bases and J 4 bases, leaving 10 bases between the germline ends. The CDR3 covers 13 residues. DNA for the CDR3: TGTGCCAGCAGTTACGAGGTCCGAGAGACCCAGTACTTC. Translated: CASSYEVRETQYF.

This clone came up a few times. The rearrangement joins TRBV5-4 to TRBJ2-6; D is perhaps TRBD1 (5 bases). Looked up from germline, CDR1 is SGHNT and CDR2 is YYREEE (reference sequence). Deletions cut 6 bases from V and 0 bases from J, with 16 bases between. This CDR3 comprises 17 residues. In nucleotides, the CDR3 is TGTGCCAGCAAGGGCAGGGAAAAGGTCTCTGGGGCCAACGTCCTGACTTTC. Translating gives CASKGREKVSGANVLTF. Full variable domain (rest looked up from reference TRBV5-4 and TRBJ2-6): ETGVTQSPTHLIKTRGQQVTLRCSSQSGHNTVSWYQQALGQGPQFIFQYYREEENGRGNFPPRFSGLQFPNYSSELNVNALELDDSALYLCASKGREKVSGANVLTFGAGSRLTVL.

The chain carries TRBV5-1 and TRBJ2-2; 7 nucleotides line up with TRBD1. J was trimmed by 2 bases and V by 3 bases; bases with no gene match: 4. Germline lookup yields CDR1 SGHRS and CDR2 YFSETQ. This CDR3 comprises 15 residues. In nucleotides, the CDR3 is TGCGCCAGCAGCTACCGGGACAGTAACACCGGGGAGCTGTTTTTT. It is translated as CASSYRDSNTGELFF.

The rearrangement joins TRBV27 to TRBJ1-2, with 9 positions matching TRBD1. This CDR3 comprises 13 residues. V trimming: 6 bases; J trimming: 8 bases; junction bases outside the gene matches: 7. CDR1 is MNHEY and CDR2 is SMNVEV in the germline V gene (reference sequence). The CDR3 bases are TGTGCCAGCAGCTTTTGGACAGGGGACGGCTACACCTTC. Translating it yields CASSFWTGDGYTF.

The chain carries TRBV9 and TRBJ2-3, with 7 nucleotides matching TRBD1. The CDR3 spans 15 residues. V lost 1 base and J lost 2; bases outside the gene matches: 4. From germline, CDR1 is SGDLS and CDR2 YYNGEE. The CDR3 is CASSVTGALTDTQYF. The CDR3 DNA sequence: TGTGCCAGCAGCGTAACAGGGGCCCTCACAGATACGCAGTATTTT.

This chain connects TRBV15 to TRBJ2-3; perhaps TRBD1 as D (6 bases). Germline CDR1 reads LNHNV; CDR2 reads YYDKDF (reference sequence). Trimming cost V 3 bases and J 0 bases, with 16 bases left between them. This CDR3 spans 17 amino acids. In nucleotides, the CDR3 is TGTGCCACCAGCAGGGGTAGGGGGAGCGGAAGCACAGATACGCAGTATTTT. It is translated as CATSRGRGSGSTDTQYF.

This chain connects TRBV27 to TRBJ2-7, with TRBD2 as a possible D gene (7 bases). V was shortened by 6 bases and J by 2 bases, with 11 bases between the two germline ends. The CDR3 length is 13 residues. Germline CDR1 MNHEY, CDR2 SMNVEV (reference sequence). CDR3 sequence: CASSKGGAYEQYF. CDR3 in DNA: TGTGCCAGCAGCAAGGGGGGGGCCTACGAGCAGTACTTC.

This rearrangement joins TRBV30 to TRBJ1-4; 9 nucleotides align to TRBD1. There are 13 residues in the CDR3. V shed 8 bases and J 10 bases; nucleotides not matched to a gene: 11. Germline lookup yields CDR1 GTSNPN and CDR2 SVGIG (reference sequence). CDR3: CAGKYRGLGKLFF. In nucleotides, the CDR3 is TGTGCCGGTAAATACAGGGGGCTCGGAAAACTGTTTTTT.

The V and J genes are TRBV6-5 and TRBJ2-7; 9 bases match TRBD2. Germline V lookup: CDR1 MNHEY, CDR2 SVGAGI. The CDR3 covers 15 residues. V lost 3 bases to trimming and J lost 3 bases; unmatched junction nucleotides: 6. As DNA, the CDR3 is TGTGCCAGCAGTTATCGGGCGGGAGGGAACTACGAGCAGTACTTC. Its translation is CASSYRAGGNYEQYF.

This chain uses TRBV9 with TRBJ2-3; D might be TRBD2 (7 bases). Trimming cost V 3 bases and J 3 bases, with 17 bases left between them. CDR3 size: 16 residues. Germline assignment: CDR1 SGDLS and CDR2 YYNGEE. The CDR3 reads CASSEGGSGKTDTQYF. The CDR3 DNA follows: TGTGCCAGCAGCGAGGGGGGGAGCGGGAAGACAGATACGCAGTATTTT.

The gene calls are TRBV6-6 and TRBJ1-3, with 8 bases lining up with TRBD1. Germline CDR1 and CDR2: MNHNY and SVGAGI (reference sequence). V lost 5 bases and J lost 0; bases outside the gene matches: 3. The CDR3 has 15 amino acids. Written as DNA, the CDR3 is TGTGCCAGCAGTCGGGACAGGAGCTCTGGAAACACCATATATTTT. Residues: CASSRDRSSGNTIYF.

V and J are TRBV9 and TRBJ1-2; D unclear. Per the germline V gene, CDR1 is SGDLS and CDR2 is YYNGEE. Trimming left V 0 bases short and J 1 base short, with 4 bases between. This CDR3 contains 13 residues. CDR3 region: CASSVDHNYGYTF. The DNA of the CDR3 is TGTGCCAGCAGCGTAGATCATAACTATGGCTACACCTTC.

J is TRBJ2-5 and V is TRBV27, with D hard to call. CDR1 is MNHEY, CDR2 SMNVEV, per germline (reference sequence). V was pared by 5 bases and J by 1 base, with 11 bases between. The CDR3 length is 14 residues. As DNA, the CDR3 is TGTGCCAGCAGTAGCGCCGCCCTCCAAGAGACCCAGTACTTC. It specifies CASSSAALQETQYF.

The V call is TRBV9, the J call TRBJ2-1, with 7 bases lining up with TRBD2. The CDR3 spans 15 residues. With V trimmed by 3 bases and J by 4 bases, 7 bases remained unmatched. The germline CDR1 and CDR2 sequences are SGDLS and YYNGEE. In DNA form, the CDR3 reads TGTGCCAGCAGCGCCGAAGCGGGGTATTACAATGAGCAGTTCTTC. Protein product: CASSAEAGYYNEQFF. The complete variable domain, with remaining parts taken from reference TRBV9 and TRBJ2-1, reads DSGVTQTPKHLITATGQRVTLRCSPRSGDLSVYWYQQSLDQGLQFLIQYYNGEERAKGNILERFSAQQFPDLHSELNLSSLELGDSALYFCASSAEAGYYNEQFFGPGTRLTVL.